Shown below are 5 T cell receptor beta chains from a single sample sequenced in a study of T cells in Graves' hyperthyroidism and ophthalmopathy. There were TCR beta CDR3 regions amplified from RNA transcripts. HTBI primers were employed in a first-round RT-PCR of the TCR CDR3. TCRdb passed the multiplex PCR reads through MiXCR, listing each CDR3 protein once. The table shows roughly 400,000 distinct CDR3 sequences, with more than 12% occurring only once. Sequenced input: blood. The receptor source for this set is a man aged 50-59 years with Graves' ophthalmopathy.

The chain combines TRBV20-1 with TRBJ2-2, with D perhaps given as TRBD1 or TRBD2 (5 bases each). With 3 bases removed from V and 6 bases from J, the gap between germline ends came to 14 bases. The CDR3 spans 14 residues. Per germline, CDR1 DFQATT and CDR2 SNEGSKA (reference sequence). The CDR3 loop reads CSARVPQGPGELFF. DNA for the CDR3: TGCAGTGCTAGGGTCCCCCAGGGACCCGGGGAGCTGTTTTTT.

The rearrangement joins TRBV2 to TRBJ2-7; 7 bases line up with TRBD2. The J segment lost 0 bases and the V segment lost 3 bases, leaving 2 bases of the junction unmatched. Germline assignment: CDR1 SNHLY and CDR2 FYNNEI. This CDR3 region has 14 residues. CDR3 bases: TGTGCCAGCAGTGAGGCGGGAGTCTCCTACGAGCAGTACTTC. The encoded protein is CASSEAGVSYEQYF.

The chain couples TRBV11-2 to TRBJ1-3, with 8 nucleotides matching TRBD1. Unmatched junction bases numbered 4, after V lost 1 base and J lost 2 bases. Germline V gene data show CDR1 as SGHAT and CDR2 as FQNNGV. The CDR3 spans 16 residues. CDR3 sequence reads: CASSLVRQGTGNTIYF. CDR3 in DNA: TGTGCCAGCAGCTTAGTTCGACAGGGGACTGGAAACACCATATATTTT.

The chain has TRBV29-1 and TRBJ1-2; 7 nucleotides agree with TRBD1. The V and J ends lost 7 bases and 5 bases, in that order; junction bases with no gene match: 10. Germline V gene data show CDR1 as SQVTM and CDR2 as ANQGSEA. The CDR3 covers 13 residues. In DNA form, the CDR3 reads TGCAGCGCTTACAGGGGCGCTTATTATGGCTACACCTTC. Translating gives CSAYRGAYYGYTF.

The gene calls are TRBV12-3 or TRBV12-4 and TRBJ1-2; 7 bases agree with TRBD1. Losses at the gene ends were 6 bases for V and 7 bases for J; bases not matched to a gene: 14. The length of the CDR3 is 15 residues. CDR3 protein: CASSQDRVGGRGYTF. The CDR3 DNA follows: TGTGCCAGCAGCCAAGATCGGGTAGGGGGCCGTGGCTACACCTTC.